The entry that follows covers one TCR beta chain sequence. The CDR3 covers 15 residues. Germline V CDR1 and CDR2: MGHRA, YSYEKL. Trimming left V 5 bases short and J 2 bases short, with 15 bases between. The data originate from a study of early T cells in non-severe SARS-CoV-2 infection. From the 5' RACE reads, TCRdb called clonotypes with MiXCR, one entry per CDR3 protein. Found here are tens of thousands of distinct CDR3 sequences, under 15% of them singletons; the top ten hold less than 4.5%. This clonotype was sampled from an adult who was a healthcare worker with PCR-confirmed SARS-CoV-2 infection or an uninfected control (not recorded which). The chain uses TRBV4-1 and TRBJ1-2; the D gene is possibly TRBD1 (6 bases). The sequenced material came from whole blood. CDR3 coding DNA: TGCGCCAGCAGCTCAACAGGGTCCCCAAACTATGGCTACACCTTC. As protein: CASSSTGSPNYGYTF.